This T cell receptor (beta chain) was profiled in a study of T cells in Graves' hyperthyroidism and ophthalmopathy. TCR beta CDR3 sequences were amplified from RNA transcripts. First-round RT-PCR with HTBI primers amplified the TCR CDR3 region. TCRdb re-called the multiplex PCR reads through MiXCR, storing one row per CDR3 protein. The table records around 520,000 distinct CDR3 sequences, roughly 14% of them present only once. Unmatched junction bases numbered 6, after V lost 0 bases and J lost 9 bases. The CDR3 has 15 residues. Germline V lookup: CDR1 SGHRS, CDR2 YFSETQ. This clonotype was observed at least ten times.

The sequenced sample consisted of blood. This rearrangement joins TRBV5-1 to TRBJ2-1, with 10 bases that match TRBD1. This clonotype originated in a woman younger than 35 with Graves' hyperthyroidism. CDR3 sequence: CASSLAGQGYGEQFF. The CDR3 DNA is TGCGCCAGCAGCTTGGCGGGACAGGGGTATGGTGAGCAGTTCTTC.